Listed below are T cell receptor beta chains from one sample, sequenced in a study of blood T cell repertoires in COVID-19. Sequencing was performed with immunoSEQ multiplex PCR; in TCRdb, only in-frame clones are kept and a portion is missing. The table records 100,000 to 150,000 clones, 75% to 90% of them present only once. What was sequenced was peripheral blood. The source of these receptors is a woman older than 75 with COVID-19, enrolled during active disease. Both conserved end residues are part of each CDR3. D genes are given only for firm matches.

j_gene | len | v_gene | d_gene | CDR3aa
TRBJ2-7 | 16 | TRBV7-2 | TRBD1 | CASSFRVGQVGYEQYF
TRBJ2-5 | 15 | TRBV3-1/TRBV3-2 | - | CASTPGGGGQETQYF
TRBJ1-6 | 12 | TRBV5-1 | - | CASREKNSPLHF
TRBJ2-7 | 15 | TRBV3-1/TRBV3-2 | TRBD2 | CASSRTSGSRYEQYF
TRBJ2-2 | 17 | TRBV6-1 | TRBD1 | CASSESPQGANTGELFF
TRBJ2-4 | 13 | TRBV11-2 | TRBD1 | CASSLGDRGEKYF
TRBJ1-3 | 16 | TRBV6-1 | - | CASSEATELSGNTIYF
TRBJ2-1 | 14 | TRBV7-9 | TRBD2 | CASSLAGGDNEQFF
TRBJ2-3 | 12 | TRBV12-3/TRBV12-4 | - | CAKKLSTDTQYF
TRBJ2-3 | 15 | TRBV4-3 | - | CASSQGFAGRDTQYF
TRBJ1-5 | 13 | TRBV6-5 | TRBD1 | CASSPRQGSPQHF
TRBJ2-7 | 15 | TRBV28 | TRBD1 | CASRPLDRSSYEQYF
TRBJ2-3 | 16 | TRBV7-9 | TRBD2 | CASSLGLAGITDTQYF
TRBJ1-6 | 16 | TRBV19 | TRBD1 | CASSIDHSGGLSPLHF
TRBJ1-2 | 11 | TRBV25-1 | - | CASGDGTSVTF
TRBJ2-7 | 14 | TRBV15 | - | CATSRDPREDEQYF
TRBJ2-7 | 13 | TRBV15 | TRBD1 | CATSTGQGYEQYF
TRBJ2-3 | 19 | TRBV4-3 | TRBD2 | CASSQATTEAGGGTDTQYF
TRBJ1-3 | 16 | TRBV6-1 | TRBD1 | CASSGRTGYPAGTIYF
TRBJ1-1 | 14 | TRBV5-1 | TRBD1 | CASSSGQMNTEAFF
TRBJ1-2 | 13 | TRBV19 | - | CASNFYEGVGYTF
TRBJ2-2 | 17 | TRBV27 | - | CASSRTVTYAGTGELFF
TRBJ1-6 | 15 | TRBV6-2/TRBV6-3 | - | CASSSGSDNNSPLHF
TRBJ2-7 | 11 | TRBV29-1 | - | CSVAESIGQYF
TRBJ2-3 | 13 | TRBV12-3/TRBV12-4 | TRBD2 | CASSSGRADTQYF
TRBJ2-2 | 15 | TRBV6-5 | TRBD2 | CASSYSGTNTGELFF
TRBJ1-4 | 14 | TRBV24-1 | TRBD1 | CATSRTGPSEKLFF
TRBJ1-4 | 15 | TRBV2 | - | CASSEERAPNEKLFF
TRBJ1-2 | 12 | TRBV3-1/TRBV3-2 | - | CASSQERHGYTF
TRBJ1-1 | 13 | TRBV27 | TRBD1 | CASTDRGGTEAFF
TRBJ2-6 | 14 | TRBV10-3 | - | CAISEDTGANVLTF
TRBJ2-2 | 15 | TRBV24-1 | - | CATSDLTGSTGELFF
TRBJ2-7 | 14 | TRBV7-2 | TRBD1 | CASSPTGAAYEQYF
TRBJ1-1 | 17 | TRBV6-4 | TRBD1 | CASRTPVGGECNTEAFF
TRBJ2-3 | 15 | TRBV5-1 | TRBD1 | CASSPGQPSTDTQYF
TRBJ1-2 | 15 | TRBV10-3 | - | CAISSWTAVNYGYTF
TRBJ1-1 | 14 | TRBV19 | TRBD1 | CASSRQGAGTEAFF
TRBJ2-5 | 14 | TRBV6-6 | - | CASSYDTGRETQYF
TRBJ2-5 | 13 | TRBV28 | - | CASSAGVRETQYF
TRBJ1-4 | 17 | TRBV15 | - | CATSRDRLGTANEKLFF